Shown below are 5 T cell receptor beta chains from a single sample sequenced in a study of T cell therapy after organ transplantation. No antigen has been assigned to these receptors. Some clones are missing from TCRdb's copy, which holds only in-frame ones; the method was immunoSEQ multiplex PCR. The sample has approximately 52,000 clones; approximately 94% are singletons. The material was CD8+ T cells from blood, obtained before autologous CMV-specific T cell therapy. The receptors derive from a human patient who had received a solid organ transplant and had CMV disease.

This clone was observed once. The chain combines TRBV7-9 with TRBJ2-3; TRBD2 aligns across 12 bases. Germline V gene lookup returns CDR1 SEHNR and CDR2 FQNEAQ (reference sequence). The CDR3 contains 16 residues. The ends lost 3 bases at V and 3 bases at J; junction bases unmatched: 4. In DNA, the CDR3 is TGTGCCAGCAGCTTTCGACTAGCGGGAGTGACAGATACGCAGTATTTT. Translated, it gives CASSFRLAGVTDTQYF.

J is TRBJ1-5 and V is TRBV6-5, with a tentative D call TRBD1 (6 bases). V was trimmed by 5 bases and J by 2 bases, leaving 13 bases between them. Germline CDR1 MNHEY, CDR2 SVGAGI. The CDR3 runs to 15 residues. The CDR3 reads CASSLRGSGNQPQHF. CDR3 in DNA: TGTGCCAGCAGTCTCAGGGGCTCCGGCAATCAGCCCCAGCATTTT.

The chain recombines TRBV7-8 with TRBJ1-1; D gene unclear. Germline loops: CDR1 SGHVS, CDR2 FQNEAQ. The CDR3 length is 12 residues. Trimming left V 5 bases short and J 7 bases short, with 11 bases between. The CDR3: CASSPGKVEAFF. The CDR3 region has the DNA TGTGCCAGCAGCCCCGGGAAGGTTGAAGCTTTCTTT.

CDR3 coding DNA: TGTGCCATCAGTGAGCGACTAGCGGGAGTTCTCGAGCAGTACTTC. Amino acid sequence: CAISERLAGVLEQYF. This chain connects TRBV10-3 to TRBJ2-7; 12 bases align to TRBD2. The V segment lost 2 bases and the J segment 6 bases; nucleotides outside the gene matches: 5. The germline V gene has CDR1 ENHRY and CDR2 SYGVKD. The CDR3 contains 15 residues.

V usage is TRBV2 and J usage is TRBJ1-1; TRBD1 agrees at 7 bases. Germline-derived CDR1 and CDR2 are SNHLY and FYNNEI. This CDR3 is 13 amino acids long. Trimming cost V 6 bases and J 0 bases; bases outside gene matches: 1. The CDR3 DNA reads TGTGCCAGCAGAACAGGGGTGAACACTGAAGCTTTCTTT. It codes for CASRTGVNTEAFF.